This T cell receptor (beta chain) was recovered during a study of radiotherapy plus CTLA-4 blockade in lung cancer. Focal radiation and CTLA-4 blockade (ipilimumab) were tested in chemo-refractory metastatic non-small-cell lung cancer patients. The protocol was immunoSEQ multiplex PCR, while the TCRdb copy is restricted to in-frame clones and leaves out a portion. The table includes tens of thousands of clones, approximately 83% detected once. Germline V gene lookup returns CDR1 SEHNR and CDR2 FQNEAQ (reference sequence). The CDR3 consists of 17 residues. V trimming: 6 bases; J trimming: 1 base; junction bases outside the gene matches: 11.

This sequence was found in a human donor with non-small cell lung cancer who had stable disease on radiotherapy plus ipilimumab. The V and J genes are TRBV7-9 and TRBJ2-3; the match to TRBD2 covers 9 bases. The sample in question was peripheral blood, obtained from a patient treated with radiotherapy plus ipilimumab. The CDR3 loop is CASRLAGGPSGTDTQYF. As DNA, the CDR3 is TGTGCCAGCAGATTGGCGGGGGGGCCGTCCGGCACAGATACGCAGTATTTT. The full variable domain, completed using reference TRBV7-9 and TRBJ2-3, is DTGVSQNPRHKITKRGQNVTFRCDPISEHNRLYWYRQTLGQGPEFLTYFQNEAQLEKSRLLSDRFSAERPKGSFSTLEIQRTEQGDSAMYLCASRLAGGPSGTDTQYFGPGTRLTVL.